The sequence of this T cell receptor (beta chain) was determined in a study of blood T cells in healthy people across ages. There are a few counts of this clonotype. The antigen is unknown. Together with a sample-barcoded 5' primer, a J-beta primer mix was included in a second PCR lasting roughly 6 to 12 cycles. TCRdb recomputed calls from the 5' RACE reads with MiXCR, one row per CDR3 protein. The table has about 1.8 million distinct CDR3 sequences, approximately 50% seen once; the top ten hold 2.1%. Study-wide points: A roughly linear fall in TCR beta diversity per million T cells was seen with increasing age.

Per the germline V gene, CDR1 is MNHEY and CDR2 is SVGEGT. CDR3 length equals 16 residues. V lost 2 bases, J lost 3 bases, and 7 bases stayed unmatched. The genes are TRBV6-2 or TRBV6-3 and TRBJ2-3; 8 positions agree with TRBD2. The TCR comes from a woman between 35 and 50 years old in good health. Input material: blood. The CDR3 DNA is TGTGCCAGCAGTTACCCACGGACTAGCAGGACAGATACGCAGTATTTT. Translating gives CASSYPRTSRTDTQYF.